The entry below describes one T cell receptor (beta chain). The target antigen is unknown. This sample was included in a study of T cells in localized non-small cell lung cancer. Germline V gene lookup returns CDR1 MNHEY and CDR2 SMNVEV (reference sequence). The CDR3 has 16 residues. V lost 3 bases and J lost 1, with 13 bases in between. Study-wide findings and caveats: Uninvolved neighboring lung showed the greatest T cell clonality, exceeding tumor.

The assay was immunoSEQ multiplex PCR, and TCRdb's table has in-frame clones only and misses some. The sample holds roughly 25,000 clones, 90% seen once. This clonotype originated in a woman aged 35 to 69 with stage I lung adenocarcinoma. The chain uses TRBV27 and TRBJ1-5; possible D gene TRBD1, 6 bases. The material was peripheral blood, obtained before any cancer treatment. CDR3 coding DNA: TGTGCCAGCAGTTTGAGCTCACAGGGAAGCAATCAGCCCCAGCATTTT. It specifies CASSLSSQGSNQPQHF.